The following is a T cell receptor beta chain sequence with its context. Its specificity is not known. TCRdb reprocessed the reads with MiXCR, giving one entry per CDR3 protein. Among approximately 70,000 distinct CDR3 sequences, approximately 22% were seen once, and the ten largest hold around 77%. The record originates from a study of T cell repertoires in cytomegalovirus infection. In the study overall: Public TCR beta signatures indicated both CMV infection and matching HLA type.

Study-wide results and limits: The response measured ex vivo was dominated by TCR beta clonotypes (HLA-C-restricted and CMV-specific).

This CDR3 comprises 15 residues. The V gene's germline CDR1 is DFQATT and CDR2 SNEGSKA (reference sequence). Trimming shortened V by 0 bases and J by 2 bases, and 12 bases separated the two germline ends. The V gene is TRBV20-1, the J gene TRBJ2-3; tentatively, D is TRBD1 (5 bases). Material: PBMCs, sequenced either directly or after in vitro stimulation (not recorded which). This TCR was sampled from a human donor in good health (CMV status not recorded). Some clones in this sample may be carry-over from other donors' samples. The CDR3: CSAREVDSSTDTQYF. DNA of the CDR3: TGCAGTGCTAGAGAGGTCGACAGTTCCACAGATACGCAGTATTTT.